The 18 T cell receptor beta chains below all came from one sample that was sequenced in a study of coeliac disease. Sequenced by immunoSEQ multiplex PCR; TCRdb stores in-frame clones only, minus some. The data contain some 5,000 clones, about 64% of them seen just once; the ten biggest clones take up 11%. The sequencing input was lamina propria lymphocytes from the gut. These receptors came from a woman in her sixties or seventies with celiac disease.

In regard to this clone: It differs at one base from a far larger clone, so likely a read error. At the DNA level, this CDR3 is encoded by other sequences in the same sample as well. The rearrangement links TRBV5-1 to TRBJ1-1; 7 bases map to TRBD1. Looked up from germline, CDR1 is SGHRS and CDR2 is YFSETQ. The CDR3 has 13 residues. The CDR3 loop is CASSWGTVPKAFF. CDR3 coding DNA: TGCGCCAGCAGCTGGGGGACAGTCCCTAAAGCCTTCTTT.

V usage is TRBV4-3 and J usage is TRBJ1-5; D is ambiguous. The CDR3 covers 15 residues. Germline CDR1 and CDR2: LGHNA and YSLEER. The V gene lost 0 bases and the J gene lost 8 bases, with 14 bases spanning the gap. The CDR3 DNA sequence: TGCGCCAGCAGCCAAGATCAAGAGGGTCCGGAGCCCCAGCATTTT. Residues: CASSQDQEGPEPQHF.

CDR3 region: CASSDRVVQPQHF. Written as DNA, the CDR3 is TGTGCCAGCAGCGACAGGGTTGTTCAGCCCCAGCATTTT. The gene calls are TRBV7-2 and TRBJ1-5; 7 bases match TRBD1. The CDR3 runs 13 residues. Trimming removed 5 bases from V and 6 bases from J; junction bases left unmatched: 4. The germline V gene encodes CDR1 SGHTA and CDR2 FQGNSA. The variable domain in full, completed from reference TRBV7-2 and TRBJ1-5, reads GAGVSQSPSNKVTEKGKDVELRCDPISGHTALYWYRQSLGQGLEFLIYFQGNSAPDKSGLPSDRFSAERTGGSVSTLTIQRTQQEDSAVYLCASSDRVVQPQHFGDGTRLSIL.

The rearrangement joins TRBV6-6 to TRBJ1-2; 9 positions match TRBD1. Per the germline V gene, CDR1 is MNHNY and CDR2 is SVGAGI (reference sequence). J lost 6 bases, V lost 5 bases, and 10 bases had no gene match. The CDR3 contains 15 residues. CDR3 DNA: TGTGCCAGCAGTCCCTCCGGGACAGGGAGGGATGGCTACACCTTC. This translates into CASSPSGTGRDGYTF.

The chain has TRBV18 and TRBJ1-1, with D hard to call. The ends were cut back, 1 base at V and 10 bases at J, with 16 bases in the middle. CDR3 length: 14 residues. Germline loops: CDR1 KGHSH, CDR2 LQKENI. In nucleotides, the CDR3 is TGTGCCAGCTCACCACTTTCAGTTTCACGGGGAGCTTTCTTT. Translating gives CASSPLSVSRGAFF.

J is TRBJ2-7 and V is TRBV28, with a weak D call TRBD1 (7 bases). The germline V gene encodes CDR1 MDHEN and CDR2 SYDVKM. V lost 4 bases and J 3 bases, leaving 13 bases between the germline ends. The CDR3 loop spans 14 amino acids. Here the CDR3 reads CASSSRDSSYEQYF. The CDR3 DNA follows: TGTGCCAGCAGTTCGCGGGACAGCAGCTACGAGCAGTACTTC.

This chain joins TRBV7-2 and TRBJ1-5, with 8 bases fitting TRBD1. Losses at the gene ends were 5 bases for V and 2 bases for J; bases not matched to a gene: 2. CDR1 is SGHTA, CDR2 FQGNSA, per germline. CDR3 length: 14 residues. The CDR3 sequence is CASSPTGGNQPQHF. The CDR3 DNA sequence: TGTGCCAGCAGCCCGACAGGGGGCAATCAGCCCCAGCATTTT.

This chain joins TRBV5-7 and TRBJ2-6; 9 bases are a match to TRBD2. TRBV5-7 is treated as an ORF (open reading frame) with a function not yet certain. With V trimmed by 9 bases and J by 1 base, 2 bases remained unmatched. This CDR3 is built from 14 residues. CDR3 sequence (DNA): TGTGCCACGACTAGCGGTTCTGGGGCCAACGTCCTGACTTTC. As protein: CATTSGSGANVLTF.

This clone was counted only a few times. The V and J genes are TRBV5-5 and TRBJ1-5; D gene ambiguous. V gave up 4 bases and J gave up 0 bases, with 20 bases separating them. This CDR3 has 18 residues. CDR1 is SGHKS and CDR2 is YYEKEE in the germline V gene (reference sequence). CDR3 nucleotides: TGTGCCAGCAGCCCCGAGGGTAGGGATACCTTTAGCAATCAGCCCCAGCATTTT. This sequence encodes CASSPEGRDTFSNQPQHF.

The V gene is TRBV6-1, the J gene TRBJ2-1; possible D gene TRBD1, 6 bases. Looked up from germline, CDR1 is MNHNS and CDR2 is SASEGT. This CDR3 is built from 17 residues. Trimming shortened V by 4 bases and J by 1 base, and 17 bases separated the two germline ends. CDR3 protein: CASSGSFVGASYNEQFF. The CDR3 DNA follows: TGTGCCAGCAGTGGAAGCTTTGTGGGGGCTTCCTACAATGAGCAGTTCTTC.

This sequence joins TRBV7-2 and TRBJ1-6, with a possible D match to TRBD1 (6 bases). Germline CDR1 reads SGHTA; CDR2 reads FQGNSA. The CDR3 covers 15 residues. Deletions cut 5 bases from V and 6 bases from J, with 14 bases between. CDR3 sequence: CASSRAVGANSPLHF. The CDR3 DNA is TGTGCCAGCAGCAGGGCAGTGGGGGCTAATTCACCCCTCCACTTT.

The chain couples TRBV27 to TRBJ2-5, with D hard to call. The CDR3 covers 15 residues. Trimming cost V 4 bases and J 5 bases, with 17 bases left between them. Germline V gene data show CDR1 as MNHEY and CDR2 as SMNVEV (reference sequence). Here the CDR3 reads CASSYQSTRLETQYF. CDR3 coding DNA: TGTGCCAGCAGTTACCAATCGACCAGGCTCGAGACCCAGTACTTC.

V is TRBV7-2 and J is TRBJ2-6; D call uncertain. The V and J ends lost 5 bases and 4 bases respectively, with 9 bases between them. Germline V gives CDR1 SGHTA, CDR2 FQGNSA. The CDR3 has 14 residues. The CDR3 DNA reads TGTGCCAGCAGCCAACCTGGCGGGGCCAACGTCCTGACTTTC. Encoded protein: CASSQPGGANVLTF.

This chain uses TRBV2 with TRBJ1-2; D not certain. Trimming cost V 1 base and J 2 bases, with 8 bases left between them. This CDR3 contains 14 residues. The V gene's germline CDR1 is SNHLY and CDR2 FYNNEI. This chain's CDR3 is CASSEVGGNYGYTF. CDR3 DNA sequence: TGTGCCAGCAGTGAAGTCGGAGGGAACTATGGCTACACCTTC.

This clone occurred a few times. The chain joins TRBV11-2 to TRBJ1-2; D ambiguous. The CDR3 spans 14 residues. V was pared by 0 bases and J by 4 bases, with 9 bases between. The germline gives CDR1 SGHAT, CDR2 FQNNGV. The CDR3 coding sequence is TGTGCCAGCAGCTTAGAGCCAGGCCTCTATGGCTACACCTTC. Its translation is CASSLEPGLYGYTF.

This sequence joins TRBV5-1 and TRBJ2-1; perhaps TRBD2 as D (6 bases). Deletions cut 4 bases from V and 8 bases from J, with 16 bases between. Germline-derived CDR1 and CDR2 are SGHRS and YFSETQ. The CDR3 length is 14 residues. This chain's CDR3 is CASSPRDWNDEQFF. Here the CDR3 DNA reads TGCGCCAGCAGCCCAAGGGACTGGAACGATGAGCAGTTCTTC.

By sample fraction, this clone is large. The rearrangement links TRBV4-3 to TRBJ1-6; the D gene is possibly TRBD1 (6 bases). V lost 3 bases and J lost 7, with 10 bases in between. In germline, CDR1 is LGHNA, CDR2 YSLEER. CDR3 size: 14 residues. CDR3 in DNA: TGCGCCAGCAGCCACCAGGGGCCAAATTCACCCCTCCACTTT. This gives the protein CASSHQGPNSPLHF.

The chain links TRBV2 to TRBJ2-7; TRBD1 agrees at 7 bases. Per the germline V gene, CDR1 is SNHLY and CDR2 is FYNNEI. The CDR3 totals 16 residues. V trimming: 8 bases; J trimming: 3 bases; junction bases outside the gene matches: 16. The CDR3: CASGNLDRRQVYEQYF. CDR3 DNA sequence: TGTGCCAGCGGAAACTTGGACAGGCGCCAGGTCTACGAGCAGTACTTC.